This TCR beta chain was recorded in a study of T cell repertoires in cytomegalovirus infection. Broader study findings: Frequencies of public TCR beta families were cumulated, and this identified carriers of CMV plus the relevant HLA. CMV-specific TCR beta clonotypes restricted by HLA-C dominated the ex vivo response.

Using its own MiXCR run on the reads, TCRdb lists one record per CDR3 protein. Of 200,000 to 300,000 distinct CDR3 sequences detected, roughly 10% appear once; the ten largest clones hold about 15%. CDR1 is MGHRA, CDR2 YSYEKL, per germline. CDR3 length: 15 residues. Trimming removed 3 bases at V and 0 bases at J, with 11 bases between. This clonotype was observed at least ten times. Antigen: not known. The gene calls are TRBV4-1 and TRBJ2-5, with D maybe TRBD1 (6 bases). The sequencing input was PBMCs. This TCR was recovered from a human donor in good health (CMV status not recorded). Some clones in this sample may be carry-over from other donors' samples. The CDR3 here is CASSHQGLDQETQYF. The CDR3 nucleotides read TGCGCCAGCAGCCACCAGGGGTTGGACCAAGAGACCCAGTACTTC.